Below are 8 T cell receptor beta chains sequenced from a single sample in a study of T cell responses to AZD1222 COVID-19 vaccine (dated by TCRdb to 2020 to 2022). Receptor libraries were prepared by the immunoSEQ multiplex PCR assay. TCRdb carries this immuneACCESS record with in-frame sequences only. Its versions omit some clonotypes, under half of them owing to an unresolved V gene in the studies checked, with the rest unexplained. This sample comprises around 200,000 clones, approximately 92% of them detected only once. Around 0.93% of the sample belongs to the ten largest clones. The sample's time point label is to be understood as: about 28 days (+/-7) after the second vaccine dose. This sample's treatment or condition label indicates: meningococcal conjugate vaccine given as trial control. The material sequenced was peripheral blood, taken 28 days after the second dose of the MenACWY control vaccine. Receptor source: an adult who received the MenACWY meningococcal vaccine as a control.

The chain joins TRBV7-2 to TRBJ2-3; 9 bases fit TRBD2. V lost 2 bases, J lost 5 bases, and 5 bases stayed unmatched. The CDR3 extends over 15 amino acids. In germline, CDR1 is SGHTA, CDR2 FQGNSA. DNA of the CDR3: TGTGCCAGCAGCTTATTGCCTAGCGGGAAAGATACGCAGTATTTT. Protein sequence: CASSLLPSGKDTQYF. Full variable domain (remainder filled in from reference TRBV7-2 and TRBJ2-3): GAGVSQSPSNKVTEKGKDVELRCDPISGHTALYWYRQSLGQGLEFLIYFQGNSAPDKSGLPSDRFSAERTGGSVSTLTIQRTQQEDSAVYLCASSLLPSGKDTQYFGPGTRLTVL.

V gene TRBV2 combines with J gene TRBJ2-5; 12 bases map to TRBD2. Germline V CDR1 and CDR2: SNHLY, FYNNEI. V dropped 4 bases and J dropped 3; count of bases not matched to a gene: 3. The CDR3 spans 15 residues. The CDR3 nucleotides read TGTGCCAGCAGTGTAGGACTAGCGGGGAAAGAGACCCAGTACTTC. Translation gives CASSVGLAGKETQYF.

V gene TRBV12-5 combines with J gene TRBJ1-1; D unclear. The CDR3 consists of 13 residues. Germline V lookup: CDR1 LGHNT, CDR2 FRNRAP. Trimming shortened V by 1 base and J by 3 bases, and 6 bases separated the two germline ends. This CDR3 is CASGLAPHTEAFF. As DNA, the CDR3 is TGTGCTAGTGGTTTGGCCCCTCACACTGAAGCTTTCTTT.

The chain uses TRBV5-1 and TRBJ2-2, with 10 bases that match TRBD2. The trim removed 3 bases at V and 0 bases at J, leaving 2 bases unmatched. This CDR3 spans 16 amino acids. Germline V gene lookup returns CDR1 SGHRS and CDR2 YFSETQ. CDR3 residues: CASSSSGGANTGELFF. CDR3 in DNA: TGCGCCAGCAGCTCCAGCGGGGGGGCGAACACCGGGGAGCTGTTTTTT. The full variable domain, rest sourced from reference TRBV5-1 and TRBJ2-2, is KAGVTQTPRYLIKTRGQQVTLSCSPISGHRSVSWYQQTPGQGLQFLFEYFSETQRNKGNFPGRFSGRQFSNSRSEMNVSTLELGDSALYLCASSSSGGANTGELFFGEGSRLTVL.

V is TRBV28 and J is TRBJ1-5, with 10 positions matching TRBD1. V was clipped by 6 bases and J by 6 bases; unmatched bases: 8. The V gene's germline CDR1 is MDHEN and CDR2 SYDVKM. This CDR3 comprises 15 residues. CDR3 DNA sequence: TGTGCCAGCAGGTTCGACAGGGGGCTGGGTCAGCCCCAGCATTTT. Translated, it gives CASRFDRGLGQPQHF.

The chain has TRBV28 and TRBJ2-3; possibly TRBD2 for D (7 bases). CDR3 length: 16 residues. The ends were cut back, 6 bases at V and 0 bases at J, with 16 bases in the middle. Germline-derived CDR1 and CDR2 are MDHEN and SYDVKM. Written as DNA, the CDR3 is TGTGCCAGCAGGGCAGGCGGGGGCGCTAGCACAGATACGCAGTATTTT. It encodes CASRAGGGASTDTQYF. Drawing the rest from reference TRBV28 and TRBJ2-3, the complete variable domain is DVKVTQSSRYLVKRTGEKVFLECVQDMDHENMFWYRQDPGLGLRLIYFSYDVKMKEKGDIPEGYSVSREKKERFSLILESASTNQTSMYLCASRAGGGASTDTQYFGPGTRLTVL.

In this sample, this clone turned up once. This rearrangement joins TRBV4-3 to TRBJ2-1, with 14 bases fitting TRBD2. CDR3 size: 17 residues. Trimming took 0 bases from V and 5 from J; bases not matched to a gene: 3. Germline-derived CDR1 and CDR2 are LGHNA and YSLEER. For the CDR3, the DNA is TGCGCCAGCAGCCAAGAAAGACTAGCGGGGGGGCACAATGAGCAGTTCTTC. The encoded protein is CASSQERLAGGHNEQFF.

CDR3 sequence (DNA): TGTGCCAGCAGCGACCCTTCTAGCGGCGGCTCCTACAATGAGCAGTTCTTC. Its protein is CASSDPSSGGSYNEQFF. The genes are TRBV6-2 or TRBV6-3 and TRBJ2-1, with 7 bases identical to TRBD2. The germline gives CDR1 MNHEY, CDR2 SVGEGT. The CDR3 is 17 residues long. Trimming at V came to 6 bases and at J to 0 bases, leaving 11 bases not matched to a gene.